What follows are 22 T cell receptor beta chains derived from one specimen sequenced in a study of cytomegalovirus exposure and HLA in healthy donors. TCRdb's table, derived via immunoSEQ multiplex PCR, lists solely in-frame clones and lacks some. In the table there are roughly 240,000 clones, about 87% of which are singletons. The sequenced sample was PBMCs. The receptor source for this set is a man aged 18 to 29 in good health and CMV-seronegative.

The V and J genes are TRBV5-1 and TRBJ1-6; D ambiguous. The CDR3 runs to 13 residues. Germline CDR1 is SGHRS and CDR2 is YFSETQ. V lost 0 bases and J 8 bases, leaving 6 bases between the germline ends. DNA of the CDR3: TGCGCCAGCAGCTTGGCGTCAGATTCACCCCTCCACTTT. Its protein product is CASSLASDSPLHF.

The rearrangement links TRBV5-4 to TRBJ2-5; 7 bases are a match to TRBD2. J was trimmed by 2 bases and V by 4 bases; bases with no gene match: 5. This CDR3 is built from 14 residues. CDR1 is SGHNT and CDR2 is YYREEE in the germline V gene (reference sequence). The CDR3 DNA reads as TGTGCCAGCAGCCCGGGGGGTGGGCAAGAGACCCAGTACTTC. Its translation is CASSPGGGQETQYF.

The chain couples TRBV7-9 to TRBJ2-7; TRBD2 is a possible D gene (5 bases). Per germline, CDR1 SEHNR and CDR2 FQNEAQ (reference sequence). The CDR3 length is 13 residues. V was pared by 7 bases and J by 3 bases, with 13 bases between. For the CDR3, the DNA is TGTGCCAGCACCCCCCCGGGGAGCTACGAGCAGTACTTC. This encodes CASTPPGSYEQYF.

This chain joins TRBV27 and TRBJ2-3; D remains unclear. V was shortened by 3 bases and J by 4 bases, with 8 bases between the two germline ends. CDR3 size: 13 residues. Germline V gene sequence: CDR1 MNHEY, CDR2 SMNVEV (reference sequence). CDR3 in DNA: TGTGCCAGCAGTTTGACTTCGCCAGATACGCAGTATTTT. Protein: CASSLTSPDTQYF.

V usage is TRBV28 and J usage is TRBJ2-7; D perhaps matches TRBD1 (5 bases). The CDR3 runs to 13 residues. Germline CDR1 reads MDHEN; CDR2 reads SYDVKM. The germline V and J ends were trimmed by 5 bases and 2 bases, with 10 bases remaining between them. The CDR3 protein is CASSLQGPYEQYF. CDR3 in DNA: TGTGCCAGCAGTCTGCAGGGTCCCTACGAGCAGTACTTC.

Only one count was recorded for this clone. The chain links TRBV9 to TRBJ2-7, with 9 nucleotides matching TRBD1. The germline V gene encodes CDR1 SGDLS and CDR2 YYNGEE. CDR3 length: 16 residues. The V and J ends lost 2 bases and 3 bases, in that order; junction bases with no gene match: 9. CDR3 sequence reads: CASSVQSGTGIYEQYF. CDR3 DNA sequence: TGTGCCAGCAGCGTGCAATCCGGGACAGGGATCTACGAGCAGTACTTC.

The chain links TRBV5-4 to TRBJ2-7; no definite D call. The CDR3 totals 17 residues. The V end lost 4 bases, the J end lost 0 bases, and 20 bases lay between the germline ends. Germline CDR1 and CDR2: SGHNT and YYREEE (reference sequence). CDR3 DNA: TGTGCCAGCAGCCCCGGTGTCAGAGGCGCAATCTCCTACGAGCAGTACTTC. Encoded protein: CASSPGVRGAISYEQYF.

The chain couples TRBV11-3 to TRBJ2-7, with a possible D match to TRBD2 (6 bases). V was pared by 3 bases and J by 5 bases, with 11 bases between. The CDR3 extends over 13 amino acids. Germline values: CDR1 SGHNT, CDR2 YENEEA. CDR3 region: CASSFRERDEQYF. As DNA, the CDR3 is TGTGCCAGCAGCTTCCGGGAGCGAGACGAGCAGTACTTC.

The CDR3 sequence: CASSSSRTGLGNTIYF. The CDR3 DNA reads as TGTGCCAGCAGCTCCTCAAGGACAGGCTTAGGAAACACCATATATTTT. This chain connects TRBV5-6 to TRBJ1-3, with 7 bases that match TRBD1. Per germline, CDR1 SGHDT and CDR2 YYEEEE. J was trimmed by 4 bases and V by 3 bases; bases with no gene match: 10. CDR3 length equals 16 residues.

V gene TRBV7-2 combines with J gene TRBJ2-2; 9 positions match TRBD2. V lost 5 bases and J lost 9; bases outside the gene matches: 4. This CDR3 is built from 13 residues. CDR1 is SGHTA and CDR2 is FQGNSA in the germline V gene. The CDR3 reads CASSRGGARELFF. The CDR3, as DNA: TGTGCCAGCAGCCGCGGGGGGGCCCGGGAGCTGTTTTTT.

The V gene is TRBV15, the J gene TRBJ1-2; tentative D call: TRBD1 (5 bases). The CDR3 has 14 amino acids. The V gene lost 5 bases and the J gene lost 2 bases, with 12 bases spanning the gap. CDR1 is LNHNV, CDR2 YYDKDF, per germline (reference sequence). This CDR3 reads CATSRGAQNYGYTF. In DNA, the CDR3 is TGTGCCACCAGCCGCGGGGCACAAAACTATGGCTACACCTTC.

This chain links TRBV5-1 with TRBJ2-1; 8 bases align to TRBD2. The V segment lost 0 bases and the J segment 6 bases; nucleotides outside the gene matches: 8. Germline V gene lookup returns CDR1 SGHRS and CDR2 YFSETQ. This CDR3 comprises 16 residues. The CDR3 sequence is CASSLEVERGFNEQFF. CDR3 in DNA: TGCGCCAGCAGCTTGGAGGTCGAGCGGGGGTTCAATGAGCAGTTCTTC.

The chain employs TRBV7-2 and TRBJ2-7; D may be TRBD2 (6 bases). Germline V gene sequence: CDR1 SGHTA, CDR2 FQGNSA. V lost 5 bases to trimming and J lost 9 bases, with 20 bases between them. The CDR3 spans 14 residues. CDR3 residues: CASSVGTLPTLQYF. CDR3 bases: TGTGCCAGCAGCGTAGGGACTCTCCCTACGCTGCAGTACTTC. The entire variable domain, with the rest obtained from reference TRBV7-2 and TRBJ2-7, is as follows: GAGVSQSPSNKVTEKGKDVELRCDPISGHTALYWYRQSLGQGLEFLIYFQGNSAPDKSGLPSDRFSAERTGGSVSTLTIQRTQQEDSAVYLCASSVGTLPTLQYFGPGTRLTVT.

Only one count was recorded for this clone. This chain links TRBV4-3 with TRBJ2-7; a weak D match, TRBD1 (6 bases). Deletions cut 4 bases from V and 6 bases from J, with 19 bases between. This CDR3 is built from 15 residues. Germline loops: CDR1 LGHNA, CDR2 YSLEER. The CDR3 sequence is CASSPVQGPPLEQYF. For the CDR3, the DNA is TGCGCCAGCAGCCCAGTCCAGGGGCCCCCACTCGAGCAGTACTTC.

This sequence joins TRBV6-4 and TRBJ2-1, with 10 positions matching TRBD2. The CDR3 has 15 residues. Germline V gene lookup returns CDR1 MRHNA and CDR2 SNTAGT. The trim removed 0 bases at V and 6 bases at J, leaving 2 bases unmatched. As DNA, the CDR3 is TGTGCCAGCAGTGACTCGACTAGCGGGCCCAATGAGCAGTTCTTC. Amino acid sequence: CASSDSTSGPNEQFF.

The V call is TRBV6-1, the J call TRBJ2-3, with TRBD2 identical over 7 bases. The CDR3 runs to 13 residues. Germline CDR1 is MNHNS and CDR2 is SASEGT. Trimming removed 8 bases from V and 0 bases from J; junction bases left unmatched: 2. CDR3 bases: TGTGCCAGCGGGGGGGATAGCACAGATACGCAGTATTTT. It is translated as CASGGDSTDTQYF.

This chain joins TRBV27 and TRBJ2-5; 10 nucleotides match TRBD2. J gave up 5 bases and V 6 bases, and 15 bases lay outside the gene matches. This CDR3 comprises 17 residues. Germline loops: CDR1 MNHEY, CDR2 SMNVEV (reference sequence). In DNA, the CDR3 is TGTGCCAGCAGACCCTCATGGAGCGGGGGGGCCATGGAGACCCAGTACTTC. Translated, it gives CASRPSWSGGAMETQYF.

The J gene is TRBJ2-7, the V gene TRBV27, with 8 bases identical to TRBD1. CDR3 length: 15 residues. Unmatched junction bases numbered 8, after V lost 5 bases and J lost 2 bases. Germline CDR1 is MNHEY and CDR2 is SMNVEV (reference sequence). The CDR3 reads CASSNGTGPTYEQYF. The CDR3 DNA reads TGTGCCAGCAGTAACGGGACAGGTCCTACCTACGAGCAGTACTTC.

CDR3 DNA sequence: TGCGCCAGCAGCGTGACCCTACAGCAGGATACGCAGTATTTT. This codes for CASSVTLQQDTQYF. The rearrangement joins TRBV5-1 to TRBJ2-3; D gene uncertain. Looked up from germline, CDR1 is SGHRS and CDR2 is YFSETQ. Trimming removed 4 bases from V and 6 bases from J, with 15 bases in between. CDR3 length: 14 amino acids.

With regard to this clone: Sequence at one end of the junction differs from germline and may be a read error. The CDR3 protein is CAISEESGTLSYQQYF. Written as DNA, the CDR3 is TGTGCCATCAGTGAGGAATCCGGGACTCTTTCCTACCAGCAGTACTTC. The chain joins TRBV10-3 to TRBJ2-7; D might be TRBD2 (6 bases). In germline, CDR1 is ENHRY, CDR2 SYGVKD. The length of the CDR3 is 16 residues.

The chain couples TRBV19 to TRBJ1-2; D gene ambiguous. Germline CDR1 LNHDA, CDR2 SQIVND (reference sequence). The CDR3 loop spans 15 amino acids. Trimming removed 6 bases at V and 5 bases at J, with 19 bases between. The CDR3 bases are TGTGCCAGTAGGCCGTCTTCTCTCCTATCGTATGGCTACACCTTC. Translation gives CASRPSSLLSYGYTF.

The chain joins TRBV9 to TRBJ2-5, with D perhaps TRBD2 (5 bases). V was cut by 4 bases and J by 5 bases, with 15 bases left in between. The CDR3 runs to 14 residues. Germline V gives CDR1 SGDLS, CDR2 YYNGEE. The CDR3 sequence: CASSPDGVGETQYF. CDR3 nucleotides: TGTGCCAGCAGCCCGGACGGGGTCGGCGAGACCCAGTACTTC.